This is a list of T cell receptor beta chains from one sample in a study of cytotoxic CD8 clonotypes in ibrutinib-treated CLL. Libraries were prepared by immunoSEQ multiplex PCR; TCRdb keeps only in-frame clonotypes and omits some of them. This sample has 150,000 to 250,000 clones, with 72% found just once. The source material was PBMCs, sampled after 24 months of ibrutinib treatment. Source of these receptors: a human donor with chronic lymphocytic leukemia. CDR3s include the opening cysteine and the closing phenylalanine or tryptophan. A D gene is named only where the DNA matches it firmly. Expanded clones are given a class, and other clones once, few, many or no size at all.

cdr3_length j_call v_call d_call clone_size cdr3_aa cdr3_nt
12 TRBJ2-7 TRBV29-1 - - CSVEAGFDEQYF TGCAGCGTTGAGGCAGGGTTCGACGAGCAGTACTTC
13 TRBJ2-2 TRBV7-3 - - CASKTGNTGELFF TGTGCCAGTAAGACAGGAAACACCGGGGAGCTGTTTTTT
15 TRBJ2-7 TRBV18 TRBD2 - CASSPFSGGTYEQYF TGTGCCAGCTCACCATTTTCGGGAGGGACCTACGAGCAGTACTTC
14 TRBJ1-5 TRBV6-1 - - CASSPRAGNQPQHF TGTGCCAGCAGTCCGAGGGCGGGCAATCAGCCCCAGCATTTT
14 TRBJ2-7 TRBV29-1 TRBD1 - CSVGLTGGSHEQYF TGCAGCGTGGGATTGACAGGGGGTTCGCACGAGCAGTACTTC
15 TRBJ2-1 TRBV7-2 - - CASSLGFGPYNEQFF TGTGCCAGCAGCTTGGGGTTTGGCCCTTACAATGAGCAGTTCTTC
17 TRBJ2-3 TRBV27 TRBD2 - CASSSLVREAGTDTQYF TGTGCCAGCAGTTCCCTCGTACGGGAGGCAGGAACAGATACGCAGTATTTT
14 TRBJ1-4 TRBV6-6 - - CASNDRPTNEKLFF TGTGCCAGCAACGACAGGCCAACTAATGAAAAACTGTTTTTT
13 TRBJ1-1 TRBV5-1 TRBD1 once CASSLPQGAVAFF TGCGCCAGCAGCTTGCCGCAGGGGGCGGTAGCTTTCTTT
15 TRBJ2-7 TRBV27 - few CASSPGTLATYEQYF TGTGCCAGCAGTCCCGGGACGCTGGCCACCTACGAGCAGTACTTC
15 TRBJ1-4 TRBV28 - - CASSPSYTGGEKLFF TGTGCCAGCAGTCCCTCCTATACGGGCGGTGAAAAACTGTTTTTT
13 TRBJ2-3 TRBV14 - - CASSQLPTDTQYF TGTGCCAGCAGCCAGCTCCCGACAGATACGCAGTATTTT